These T cell receptor beta chains were read from a single sample in a study of high-grade serous ovarian cancer treatment subgroups. Profiled with immunoSEQ multiplex PCR; TCRdb holds only in-frame clones, not every one. Here the sample spans tens of thousands of clones, around 84% being singletons. Sequenced: tumor tissue. These receptors all come from a human donor with high-grade serous ovarian cancer. The CDR3 runs from the conserved cysteine through the conserved F or W. The D gene is left open where the match is weak. Some rows mark clone size as missing; the rest say once, few, many or name a class of expanded clone.

>NA|TRBV6-5|TRBD1|TRBJ1-2
TGTGCCAGCAGTCCTCTACAGGGGGCTAACTATGGCTACACCTTC
CASSPLQGANYGYTF
>NA|TRBV7-8|NA|TRBJ2-1
TGTGCCAGCAGCTATACTCGATTTAGCTCCTACAATGAGCAGTTCTTC
CASSYTRFSSYNEQFF
>NA|TRBV7-8|NA|TRBJ2-7
TGTGCCAGCAGCGCCACGGGACCCCGCTCCTACGAGCAGTACTTC
CASSATGPRSYEQYF
>NA|TRBV10-3|TRBD1|TRBJ1-1
TGTGCCATCAGTAGATTGGGCGGACAGGGCCTTGAAGCTTTCTTT
CAISRLGGQGLEAFF
>NA|TRBV30|NA|TRBJ1-2
TGTGCCTGGAGTGTATCCAGAATATCCTACTATGGCTACACCTTC
CAWSVSRISYYGYTF
>NA|TRBV20-1|NA|TRBJ2-7
TGCAGTGCTGGAGCTTCCTACGAGCAGTACTTC
CSAGASYEQYF
>NA|TRBV19|TRBD2|TRBJ2-5
TGTGCCAGCACCCTAACAGCGGGAGCGGCAGTAGAGACCCAGTACTTC
CASTLTAGAAVETQYF
>NA|TRBV11-2|NA|TRBJ2-5
TGTGCCAGCAGCCAAAATAGCGACAAGACCCAGTACTTC
CASSQNSDKTQYF
>NA|TRBV7-6|NA|TRBJ2-3
TGTGCCAGCACCTCGGTGGGAAGCACAGATACGCAGTATTTT
CASTSVGSTDTQYF
>few|TRBV28|NA|TRBJ1-4
TGTGCCAGCAGTTTTTATGAAAAACTGTTTTTT
CASSFYEKLFF
>NA|TRBV5-8|NA|TRBJ1-4
TGTGCCAGCAGCTTGGGTTCAGATGCAACTAATGAAAAACTGTTTTTT
CASSLGSDATNEKLFF
>NA|TRBV27|TRBD1|TRBJ1-2
TGTGCCAGCAGTCCCCGGACAGGGGTTAACTATGGCTACACCTTC
CASSPRTGVNYGYTF
>once|TRBV6-5|TRBD1|TRBJ1-6
TGTGCCAGCAGGTACAGGGGTGGAGTTATAAGTTCACCCCTCCACTTT
CASRYRGGVISSPLHF
>NA|TRBV28|NA|TRBJ2-2
TGTGCCAGCACCCCACCCCGGGGCACCGGGGAGCTGTTTTTT
CASTPPRGTGELFF
>NA|TRBV2|NA|TRBJ2-7
TGTGCCAGCGGGGGAACCTACGAGCAGTACTTC
CASGGTYEQYF